This TCR beta chain originates from a study of blood T cell repertoires in COVID-19. As for the study in general: Collection of acute and convalescent COVID-19 samples took place in the United States, Italy and Spain. T cells, B-cell-depleted T cells, or PBMCs supplied cDNA or gDNA.

The authors' processing: Nucleated cell number was recorded as an estimate derived from reference gene primer amplification. Using immunoSEQ multiplex PCR, the repertoire was profiled, and TCRdb retains in-frame clones only, with some absent. The V and J calls and the clone size are those of that table, but D and trimming were determined from the DNA. The sample contains roughly 99,000 clones, around 79% of which appear only once. Germline V gene data show CDR1 as SEHNR and CDR2 as FQNEAQ (reference sequence). Trimming removed 4 bases from V and 5 bases from J; junction bases left unmatched: 6. CDR3 length equals 16 residues.

The gene calls are TRBV7-9 and TRBJ2-3; 13 nucleotides match TRBD2. The receptor comes from a woman of 80 years or more with active or convalescent COVID-19. The sample comprised peripheral blood. The CDR3 here is CASSSRLAGGIDTQYF. The CDR3, as DNA: TGTGCCAGCAGCTCCAGACTAGCGGGAGGAATAGATACGCAGTATTTT.